These 20 T cell receptor beta chains were sequenced from one sample in a study of T cell responses to AZD1222 COVID-19 vaccine. Using immunoSEQ multiplex PCR, the repertoire was profiled, and TCRdb retains in-frame clones only, with some absent. The table records 140,000 to 150,000 clones, around 90% of them present only once. The sequences come from peripheral blood, collected on day 0 of AZD1222 vaccination. These receptors were taken from an adult in good health.

In this sample, this clone turned up once. J is TRBJ2-1 and V is TRBV7-9; weak D call: TRBD2 (6 bases). The CDR3 extends over 15 amino acids. With 5 bases removed from V and 5 bases from J, the gap between germline ends came to 16 bases. The germline gives CDR1 SEHNR, CDR2 FQNEAQ (reference sequence). DNA of the CDR3: TGTGCCAGCAGCCCCTGGGGAGGCCCTAACAATGAGCAGTTCTTC. It yields the protein CASSPWGGPNNEQFF.

The chain has TRBV12-3 or TRBV12-4 and TRBJ1-2; the D gene is possibly TRBD1 (6 bases). Trimming removed 8 bases at V and 0 bases at J, with 10 bases between. This CDR3 comprises 13 residues. CDR3 DNA sequence: TGTGCCAGCTCAACAGGGTCTAACTATGGCTACACCTTC. Amino acid sequence: CASSTGSNYGYTF.

The V and J genes are TRBV7-2 and TRBJ1-4, with D unresolved. The CDR3 has 16 amino acids. Trimming shortened V by 0 bases and J by 0 bases, and 8 bases separated the two germline ends. The germline V gene encodes CDR1 SGHTA and CDR2 FQGNSA. CDR3: CASSLARVATNEKLFF. As DNA, the CDR3 is TGTGCCAGCAGCTTAGCGAGAGTTGCAACTAATGAAAAACTGTTTTTT.

A single count supports this clone. V gene TRBV12-3 or TRBV12-4 combines with J gene TRBJ2-1, with D hard to call. The CDR3 is 12 amino acids. The V end lost 5 bases, the J end lost 5 bases, and 7 bases lay between the germline ends. The CDR3 sequence is CASSPDHNEQFF. The CDR3 DNA sequence: TGTGCCAGCAGTCCGGACCACAATGAGCAGTTCTTC.

This clone was detected only a few times. DNA for the CDR3: TGTGCCAGCTGGAGGATCGGCACAGATACGCAGTATTTT. It specifies CASWRIGTDTQYF. The chain employs TRBV5-5 and TRBJ2-3; D may be TRBD2 (5 bases). The CDR3 length is 13 residues. V was shortened by 7 bases and J by 1 base, with 10 bases between the two germline ends. Germline V CDR1 and CDR2: SGHKS, YYEKEE (reference sequence). Full variable domain (outside the CDR3, taken from reference TRBV5-5 and TRBJ2-3): DAGVTQSPTHLIKTRGQQVTLRCSPISGHKSVSWYQQVLGQGPQFIFQYYEKEERGRGNFPDRFSARQFPNYSSELNVNALLLGDSALYLCASWRIGTDTQYFGPGTRLTVL.

V is TRBV28 and J is TRBJ2-5, with a weak D call TRBD1 (6 bases). The CDR3 has 12 amino acids. Trimming stripped 2 bases from V and 12 bases from J, with 13 bases between. Germline CDR1 is MDHEN and CDR2 is SYDVKM. Here the CDR3 reads CASSLRLGAKYF. The CDR3 nucleotides are TGTGCCAGCAGTTTACGTTTGGGGGCGAAGTACTTC.

To note about this clone: The same CDR3 can be traced to other DNA sequences in this sample. The chain recombines TRBV6-2 or TRBV6-3 with TRBJ2-5; 7 positions agree with TRBD2. This CDR3 is 12 amino acids long. Trimming cost V 4 bases and J 4 bases; bases outside gene matches: 0. The V gene's germline CDR1 is MNHEY and CDR2 SVGEGT. The CDR3 here is CASSSGGETQYF. The CDR3 nucleotides are TGTGCCAGCAGTTCGGGGGGAGAGACCCAGTACTTC.

V and J are TRBV6-2 or TRBV6-3 and TRBJ2-5; no definite D call. The germline V gene encodes CDR1 MNHEY and CDR2 SVGEGT. Trimming shortened V by 2 bases and J by 6 bases, and 7 bases separated the two germline ends. There are 12 residues in the CDR3. The CDR3 DNA reads as TGTGCCAGCAGTTACCCTCTCCAGACCCAGTACTTC. Amino acid sequence: CASSYPLQTQYF.

The chain links TRBV5-6 to TRBJ2-1; D gene uncertain. The V end lost 0 bases, the J end lost 1 base, and 11 bases lay between the germline ends. The CDR3 runs to 16 residues. Germline CDR1 SGHDT, CDR2 YYEEEE. This chain's CDR3 is CASSLELRQSYNEQFF. Here the CDR3 DNA reads TGTGCCAGCAGCTTGGAGTTGCGGCAATCCTACAATGAGCAGTTCTTC.

The V and J genes are TRBV4-1 and TRBJ2-1; 10 nucleotides align to TRBD2. Germline V CDR1 and CDR2: MGHRA, YSYEKL. The CDR3 is made up of 16 amino acids. V was pared by 3 bases and J by 4 bases, with 6 bases of the junction left unmatched. CDR3 loop: CASSHSGRFVYNEQFF. The CDR3 bases are TGCGCCAGCAGCCATAGCGGGAGGTTTGTTTACAATGAGCAGTTCTTC.

The chain links TRBV7-2 to TRBJ2-2; possibly TRBD2 for D (5 bases). The CDR3 is made up of 16 amino acids. Germline V lookup: CDR1 SGHTA, CDR2 FQGNSA. Trimming took off 2 bases at V and 3 bases at J, with 13 bases between the two ends. The DNA for the CDR3 is TGTGCCAGCAGCTTATTAAGCCGGGGTTACACCGGGGAGCTGTTTTTT. Protein sequence: CASSLLSRGYTGELFF. Full variable domain (remainder filled in from reference TRBV7-2 and TRBJ2-2): GAGVSQSPSNKVTEKGKDVELRCDPISGHTALYWYRQSLGQGLEFLIYFQGNSAPDKSGLPSDRFSAERTGGSVSTLTIQRTQQEDSAVYLCASSLLSRGYTGELFFGEGSRLTVL.

This sequence joins TRBV7-9 and TRBJ1-1; D call uncertain. The CDR3 runs to 16 residues. The V gene lost 5 bases and the J gene lost 0 bases, with 16 bases spanning the gap. CDR1 SEHNR and CDR2 FQNEAQ come from the germline V gene (reference sequence). The CDR3 bases are TGTGCCAGCAGCCCGACTGACGGGCTGATGAACACTGAAGCTTTCTTT. Protein sequence: CASSPTDGLMNTEAFF.

This chain uses TRBV19 with TRBJ2-2; no clear D gene. This CDR3 has 14 residues. From germline, CDR1 is LNHDA and CDR2 SQIVND (reference sequence). V was cut by 5 bases and J by 0 bases, with 7 bases left in between. This CDR3 is CASSYGPNTGELFF. CDR3 DNA: TGTGCCAGTAGTTACGGGCCGAACACCGGGGAGCTGTTTTTT.

The chain joins TRBV7-6 to TRBJ2-1; 9 bases are shared with TRBD2. The CDR3 length is 15 residues. V lost 3 bases and J lost 6; bases outside the gene matches: 6. The germline gives CDR1 SGHVS, CDR2 FNYEAQ. CDR3 bases: TGTGCCAGCAGCTTGCTAGCGGGGCTTGGCAATGAGCAGTTCTTC. Amino acids: CASSLLAGLGNEQFF.

V usage is TRBV11-2 and J usage is TRBJ1-3, with 7 bases matching TRBD1. Trimming cost V 3 bases and J 0 bases; bases outside gene matches: 5. The germline gives CDR1 SGHAT, CDR2 FQNNGV. The CDR3 loop spans 16 amino acids. The CDR3 region is CASSLDRWSSGNTIYF. The CDR3, as DNA: TGTGCCAGCAGCTTGGACAGGTGGAGCTCTGGAAACACCATATATTTT.

This chain connects TRBV4-2 to TRBJ2-5, with D perhaps matching TRBD1 (6 bases). Germline CDR1 is LGHNA and CDR2 is YNFKEQ. Between the trimmed V and J ends, which lost 4 bases and 4 bases, there was a span of 25 bases. This CDR3 region has 18 residues. CDR3 sequence reads: CASSPRGVAQGGGETQYF. The DNA for the CDR3 is TGTGCCAGCAGCCCCAGGGGAGTGGCGCAGGGTGGTGGAGAGACCCAGTACTTC.

V usage is TRBV18 and J usage is TRBJ1-3; D gene unclear. The V end lost 6 bases, the J end lost 0 bases, and 18 bases lay between the germline ends. The CDR3 totals 17 residues. Germline V gene sequence: CDR1 KGHSH, CDR2 LQKENI. CDR3 sequence (DNA): TGTGCCAGCTCGAGGCGGGTGGAAGCATCCTCTGGAAACACCATATATTTT. Protein: CASSRRVEASSGNTIYF. The entire variable domain, with the rest obtained from reference TRBV18 and TRBJ1-3, is as follows: NAGVMQNPRHLVRRRGQEARLRCSPMKGHSHVYWYRQLPEEGLKFMVYLQKENIIDESGMPKERFSAEFPKEGPSILRIQQVVRGDSAAYFCASSRRVEASSGNTIYFGEGSWLTVV.

CDR3 loop: CASGYYNEQFF. CDR3 in DNA: TGCGCCAGCGGCTACTACAATGAGCAGTTCTTC. This chain connects TRBV5-1 to TRBJ2-1, with D unclear. The germline V gene has CDR1 SGHRS and CDR2 YFSETQ. This CDR3 has 11 residues. Trimming pared 7 bases from V and 3 bases from J, leaving 5 bases between. Variable domain in full (rest from reference TRBV5-1 and TRBJ2-1): KAGVTQTPRYLIKTRGQQVTLSCSPISGHRSVSWYQQTPGQGLQFLFEYFSETQRNKGNFPGRFSGRQFSNSRSEMNVSTLELGDSALYLCASGYYNEQFFGPGTRLTVL.

The chain combines TRBV29-1 with TRBJ1-1, with a weak D call TRBD1 (6 bases). The V and J ends lost 2 bases and 7 bases respectively, with 17 bases between them. The CDR3 totals 14 residues. Per germline, CDR1 SQVTM and CDR2 ANQGSEA. CDR3 region: CSVETAGRGYEAFF. Written as DNA, the CDR3 is TGCAGCGTTGAAACAGCAGGCAGGGGTTATGAAGCTTTCTTT.

V usage is TRBV6-1 and J usage is TRBJ2-1; D unresolved. The germline V gene encodes CDR1 MNHNS and CDR2 SASEGT. V was clipped by 2 bases and J by 5 bases, with 10 bases between them. The CDR3 runs 14 residues. CDR3 sequence reads: CASSEYTQNNEQFF. In nucleotides, the CDR3 is TGTGCCAGCAGTGAATATACACAGAACAATGAGCAGTTCTTC.